A single T cell receptor (beta chain) is shown here with its context. The sample originates from a study of blood T cell repertoires in COVID-19. Study as a whole: The United States, Italy and Spain were the sources of the acute and convalescent COVID-19 samples. T cells, B-cell-depleted T cells, or PBMCs provided the cDNA or gDNA that served as material.

Authors' analysis steps: For nucleated cells, counts were estimated from reference gene primer amplification. Some clones are missing from TCRdb's copy, which holds only in-frame ones; the method was immunoSEQ multiplex PCR. V, J and clone size are taken as reported in that table, and D and trimming were inferred from the DNA itself. The profile covers 100,000 to 140,000 clones, with about nine tenths appearing a single time and 1% to 1.5% taken by the ten largest. With 11 bases removed from V and 7 bases from J, the gap between germline ends came to 20 bases. The germline CDR1 and CDR2 sequences are MNHEY and SVGAGI. This CDR3 region has 13 residues.

The sample comprised peripheral blood. The V gene is TRBV6-5, the J gene TRBJ1-2, with no clear D. The TCR was taken from a woman in her twenties or thirties with acute or convalescent COVID-19. The CDR3 protein is CACSYGPMFGYTF. CDR3 nucleotides: TGTGCCTGTAGTTATGGGCCTATGTTTGGCTACACCTTC.